This T cell receptor beta chain is from a study of CD8 T cells in ankylosing spondylitis. Notes on the study in general: Typical of ankylosing spondylitis blood, it appeared, was a TCR beta motif of eight highly homologous variants.

This CDR3 comprises 15 residues. V dropped 2 bases and J dropped 6 bases, with 17 bases sitting between them. Germline-derived CDR1 and CDR2 are MDHEN and SYDVKM. Turning to this clonotype: Its matching antigen is unknown. A much larger clone lies a single base off, so this may be a read error.

TCR beta libraries were made by quantitative 5'-RACE with molecular barcodes. Via MiXCR, TCRdb re-called the 5' RACE reads, giving one row per CDR3 protein. Among around 490,000 distinct CDR3 sequences listed, about 5% were seen once. The TCR sequence derives from a male donor with ankylosing spondylitis. The gene calls are TRBV28 and TRBJ2-7; perhaps TRBD1 as D (5 bases). Sequencing used blood, either unsorted or a sorted T cell fraction (not recorded which). CDR3 sequence: CASSLSCRAMSEQYF. CDR3 DNA: TGTGCCAGCAGTTTAAGTTGCAGGGCGATGAGCGAGCAGTACTTC.